Shown below are 22 T cell receptor beta chains from a single sample sequenced in a study of cytomegalovirus exposure and HLA in healthy donors. It was with 60 Vbeta and 13 Jbeta primers that the PCR ran. The method was immunoSEQ multiplex PCR; TCRdb's version includes in-frame clones alone and lacks a portion of them. The sample records under 250,000 clones, around 82% being singletons. The sample taken for sequencing was PBMCs. The receptors were gathered from a woman in her twenties or thirties in good health and CMV-seronegative.

This chain uses TRBV11-1 with TRBJ2-1, with a weak D call TRBD2 (7 bases). Looked up from germline, CDR1 is SGHAT and CDR2 is FQDESV (reference sequence). The V end was cut by 5 bases, the J end by 5 bases, with 19 bases between. The CDR3 is 16 amino acids. This CDR3 reads CASSLGGGRGDNEQFF. CDR3 in DNA: TGTGCCAGCAGCCTAGGGGGGGGGCGCGGAGACAATGAGCAGTTCTTC.

This clone was observed a few times. The chain carries TRBV4-1 and TRBJ2-7; D is undetermined. CDR1 is MGHRA, CDR2 YSYEKL, per germline. V lost 0 bases and J 2 bases, leaving 5 bases between the germline ends. The CDR3 spans 13 residues. The CDR3 loop reads CASSQDIAYEQYF. The CDR3 coding sequence is TGCGCCAGCAGCCAAGATATAGCCTACGAGCAGTACTTC.

The chain employs TRBV7-9 and TRBJ2-5; TRBD2 matches at 7 bases. The CDR3 runs 14 residues. V shed 3 bases and J 4 bases; nucleotides not matched to a gene: 5. Germline CDR1 reads SEHNR; CDR2 reads FQNEAQ (reference sequence). CDR3 sequence reads: CASSFYGEGETQYF. The CDR3 nucleotides read TGTGCCAGCAGCTTTTACGGGGAGGGAGAGACCCAGTACTTC.

The V call is TRBV5-6, the J call TRBJ2-7, with D perhaps TRBD2 (9 bases). V dropped 3 bases and J dropped 0 bases, with 16 bases sitting between them. CDR1 SGHDT and CDR2 YYEEEE come from the germline V gene. The CDR3 covers 16 residues. CDR3 sequence (DNA): TGTGCCAGCAGCTGGGCGGGGGGGACAGGCTCCTACGAGCAGTACTTC. It is translated as CASSWAGGTGSYEQYF.

V gene TRBV5-6 combines with J gene TRBJ2-1; 10 bases agree with TRBD2. The CDR3 spans 14 residues. Germline V lookup: CDR1 SGHDT, CDR2 YYEEEE. V was clipped by 2 bases and J by 9 bases; unmatched bases: 5. The CDR3 DNA follows: TGTGCCAGCAGCTTTATAGCGGGAGGTGCTGAGCAGTTCTTC. It encodes CASSFIAGGAEQFF.

The V call is TRBV7-7, the J call TRBJ2-1; 13 bases are a match to TRBD2. The CDR3 is 15 residues long. CDR1 and CDR2 (germline): SSHAT, FNYEAQ (reference sequence). The ends lost 5 bases at V and 6 bases at J; junction bases unmatched: 4. Here the CDR3 DNA reads TGTGCCAGCAGCCACGGGACTAGCGGGATCAATGAGCAGTTCTTC. Residues: CASSHGTSGINEQFF.

This clone was seen only a few times. This chain connects TRBV5-4 to TRBJ2-5; 7 bases line up with TRBD2. CDR3 size: 15 residues. V lost 1 base, J lost 2 bases, and 5 bases stayed unmatched. The germline V gene encodes CDR1 SGHNT and CDR2 YYREEE (reference sequence). The CDR3 DNA follows: TGTGCCAGCAGCTTGCGGGACTATAGTCAAGAGACCCAGTACTTC. Translation: CASSLRDYSQETQYF.

In nucleotides, the CDR3 is TGTGCCAGCTCACCATCGACAGCCGGCAATCAGCCCCAGCATTTT. Its translation is CASSPSTAGNQPQHF. The chain links TRBV18 to TRBJ1-5; D is possibly TRBD1 (5 bases). V was trimmed by 2 bases and J by 2 bases, leaving 10 bases between them. CDR1 is KGHSH, CDR2 LQKENI, per germline. The CDR3 has 15 amino acids.

The rearrangement joins TRBV27 to TRBJ2-3; D perhaps matches TRBD1 (6 bases). Between the trimmed V and J ends, which lost 5 bases and 10 bases, there was a span of 10 bases. CDR3 length: 11 residues. The V gene's germline CDR1 is MNHEY and CDR2 SMNVEV (reference sequence). CDR3: CASSAGVSQYF. CDR3 nucleotides: TGTGCCAGCAGTGCAGGGGTTTCGCAGTATTTT.

This clone has only a few counts. The V and J genes are TRBV5-6 and TRBJ2-1; 14 bases are shared with TRBD2. V trimming: 4 bases; J trimming: 10 bases; junction bases outside the gene matches: 7. Per germline, CDR1 SGHDT and CDR2 YYEEEE. The CDR3 is 15 residues long. The CDR3 nucleotides read TGTGCCAGCAGCCTGGGACTAGCGGGAGTATACGAGCAGTTCTTC. Its translation is CASSLGLAGVYEQFF.

In its sample, this clone was seen a few times. The chain combines TRBV4-2 with TRBJ1-3, with D perhaps matching TRBD1 (5 bases). CDR1 is LGHNA and CDR2 is YNFKEQ in the germline V gene. The V end lost 0 bases, the J end lost 4 bases, and 16 bases lay between the germline ends. The length of the CDR3 is 17 residues. The CDR3 region has the DNA TGTGCCAGCAGCCAAGATATCGGCCAGGGTCGAGGAAACACCATATATTTT. It translates to CASSQDIGQGRGNTIYF.

This chain links TRBV2 with TRBJ2-1; D is possibly TRBD2 (6 bases). Trimming pared 2 bases from V and 5 bases from J, leaving 13 bases between. CDR1 is SNHLY and CDR2 is FYNNEI in the germline V gene. The length of the CDR3 is 15 residues. The chain's CDR3 is CASSEYKGGDNEQFF. The CDR3 nucleotides are TGTGCCAGCAGTGAATATAAGGGAGGCGACAATGAGCAGTTCTTC.

This clone has only one observation. The chain recombines TRBV9 with TRBJ2-5; D is ambiguous. Germline values: CDR1 SGDLS, CDR2 YYNGEE. CDR3 size: 11 residues. V was clipped by 6 bases and J by 5 bases, with 8 bases between them. CDR3 DNA: TGTGCCAGCATTGGGCCGGAGACCCAGTACTTC. It specifies CASIGPETQYF.

The chain carries TRBV9 and TRBJ1-6, with D possibly matching TRBD1 (5 bases). The V gene lost 0 bases and the J gene lost 10 bases, with 11 bases spanning the gap. This CDR3 is 14 amino acids long. Germline lookup yields CDR1 SGDLS and CDR2 YYNGEE. CDR3 sequence reads: CASSVGGGKSPLHF. The CDR3 region has the DNA TGTGCCAGCAGCGTAGGGGGGGGGAAGTCACCCCTCCACTTT.

DNA for the CDR3: TGTGCCAGCAGCTTAGCGCTAGCGGGAGAGACCCAGTACTTC. As protein: CASSLALAGETQYF. The chain couples TRBV4-2 to TRBJ2-5, with 8 bases matching TRBD2. After removal of 5 bases from V and 4 bases from J, the junction contained 6 bases not matched to a gene. The CDR3 extends over 14 amino acids. CDR1 and CDR2 from the germline V gene are LGHNA and YNFKEQ.

CDR3 loop: CASSSADRRRYTF. The CDR3 nucleotides are TGTGCCAGCAGCTCCGCGGACAGGAGGCGCTACACCTTC. The genes are TRBV13 and TRBJ1-2; TRBD1 aligns across 7 bases. CDR1 is PRHDT, CDR2 FYEKMQ, per germline (reference sequence). V shed 4 bases, J shed 9 bases, and the junction held 8 bases outside the gene matches. The CDR3 extends over 13 amino acids.

This clone showed up just a few times. This chain links TRBV30 with TRBJ2-2; D not certain. Germline assignment: CDR1 GTSNPN and CDR2 SVGIG (reference sequence). CDR3 size: 12 residues. The V end was cut by 8 bases, the J end by 5 bases, with 12 bases between. The CDR3 nucleotides read TGTGCCCGGACCGACATAACCGGGGAGCTGTTTTTT. The encoded protein is CARTDITGELFF.

The chain carries TRBV9 and TRBJ2-3; 14 positions agree with TRBD2. Germline CDR1 and CDR2: SGDLS and YYNGEE. V shed 3 bases, J shed 4 bases, and the junction held 19 bases outside the gene matches. This CDR3 contains 21 residues. The CDR3 region is CASSALPWGLAGEWGPDTQYF. CDR3 DNA sequence: TGTGCCAGCAGCGCACTCCCATGGGGACTAGCGGGAGAGTGGGGTCCAGATACGCAGTATTTT. Combining the CDR3 with reference TRBV9 and TRBJ2-3 gives the whole variable domain DSGVTQTPKHLITATGQRVTLRCSPRSGDLSVYWYQQSLDQGLQFLIQYYNGEERAKGNILERFSAQQFPDLHSELNLSSLELGDSALYFCASSALPWGLAGEWGPDTQYFGPGTRLTVL.

The chain uses TRBV28 and TRBJ2-3; D uncertain. This CDR3 is 15 amino acids long. Germline lookup yields CDR1 MDHEN and CDR2 SYDVKM. The V end lost 5 bases, the J end lost 2 bases, and 14 bases lay between the germline ends. This CDR3 is CASSAPGYDTDTQYF. The CDR3 DNA is TGTGCCAGCAGTGCCCCCGGTTACGACACAGATACGCAGTATTTT.

This chain uses TRBV9 with TRBJ2-7, with 10 bases lining up with TRBD1. The germline V gene encodes CDR1 SGDLS and CDR2 YYNGEE. The J segment lost 2 bases and the V segment lost 3 bases, leaving 5 bases of the junction unmatched. The CDR3 runs 15 residues. The chain's CDR3 is CASSDGTGATYEQYF. The CDR3 region has the DNA TGTGCCAGCAGCGATGGGACAGGGGCAACCTACGAGCAGTACTTC.

J is TRBJ2-1 and V is TRBV5-1, with 8 bases lining up with TRBD1. This CDR3 is 15 amino acids long. Per the germline V gene, CDR1 is SGHRS and CDR2 is YFSETQ. The J segment lost 6 bases and the V segment lost 0 bases, leaving 5 bases of the junction unmatched. The CDR3 sequence: CASSLVTGGLNEQFF. The CDR3 region has the DNA TGCGCCAGCAGCTTGGTAACAGGGGGTCTCAATGAGCAGTTCTTC.

J is TRBJ1-1 and V is TRBV19; TRBD1 matches at 11 bases. With V trimmed by 8 bases and J by 1 base, 9 bases remained unmatched. Germline CDR1 is LNHDA and CDR2 is SQIVND (reference sequence). CDR3 size: 16 residues. The CDR3 sequence is CASFRTGGAKNTEAFF. CDR3 coding DNA: TGTGCCAGTTTTAGGACAGGGGGCGCCAAGAACACTGAAGCTTTCTTT.